This TCR beta chain was sequenced during a study of cytotoxic CD8 clonotypes in ibrutinib-treated CLL (dated by TCRdb to the early 2020s). As for the study more broadly: In this cohort, 15 patients were treatment-naive and roughly 10 were relapsed/refractory, while 17 to 18 had unmutated IGHV. Responses were partial in around 25 patients and complete in 2; after median around 72 months follow-up, roughly 15 stayed in remission and about 12 progressed. Response samples were obtained after a median of 12 months of treatment, with a range of roughly 6 to 40 months. Samples averaged around 280,000 productive templates and roughly 86,000 productive rearrangements. Of the roughly 81 people in the trial, 25 to 30 had longitudinal samples available. Cryopreserved peripheral blood mononuclear cells were obtained prior to treatment, at the time of response, and at either disease progression or sustained remission. All remission and progressive disease samples were collected while patients were still receiving ibrutinib.

The germline V gene encodes CDR1 SGHTA and CDR2 FQGNSA. The CDR3 runs 14 residues from the cysteine to the phenylalanine. The read is trimmed to its CDR3 DNA, 42 bases read in frame from base 1. V lost 5 bases and J lost 2 bases; the stretch between them is 12 bases long. General study outcomes and caveats: Clonality increased at ibrutinib response, stayed stable in sustained remission, and fell back toward baseline at progression. Lymph node repertoires were not examined, and the timing of sampling was not matched between patients in sustained remission and those whose disease progressed. Public clonotypes were found to be uncommon and were observed to contract or remain stable during treatment; the increase in clonality was shown to reflect expansion of private clonotypes at ibrutinib response. Baseline clonality was found to be higher than that of age-matched healthy donors and was strongly correlated with circulating CD8+ T-cell counts.

In the paper's terms, the time point label means: approximately 25 months on ibrutinib. For TCR beta library preparation, around 1.8 micrograms of genomic DNA were extracted from the cryopreserved PBMCs. Longitudinal blood samples from CLL patients on ibrutinib monotherapy were analyzed using high-throughput TCR beta sequencing. Patients were enrolled in a phase 2 open-label single-center ibrutinib monotherapy trial. Notes on this clone: The clone's antigen remains unknown. Nothing much larger sits one base from this clone, and base qualities are not available.

A MiSeq instrument was used for deep resolution sequencing, which targeted depths ranging from 1 in 1 million up to 1 in 200,000 T cells, with coverage averaging 10x for each clonotype. The immunoSEQ hsTCRB Kit was used to generate the TCR beta libraries. Turning to the authors' computational methods: Data were analyzed with ImmunoSEQ Data Assistant and ImmunoSEQ Analyzer, with V, D and J genes assigned per IMGT definitions. Clonality, which ranges from 0 to 1, was calculated as one minus the normalized Shannon entropy of productive rearrangement frequencies. Only overrepresented clonotypes making up at least 0.05% of the repertoire of each patient were included in the public clonotype analysis. Thirteen age-matched healthy donor repertoires from immuneACCESS were used as controls for clonality. Not all clones reach the TCRdb copy of this immuneACCESS table, which keeps in-frame sequences only. Checked studies attribute under half of the gap to unresolved V genes and leave the rest unexplained. D and trimming come from the DNA, and the V and J calls and clone size come from that table. The table for this sample lists 190,000 or so clones; 72% of them were counted only once. Jointly, the top ten make up around an eighth of the sample.

The chain links TRBV7-2 with TRBJ1-2; TRBD1 is perhaps the D gene, given 5 matching bases. The source material was PBMCs, sampled after 24 months of ibrutinib treatment. The sequence derives from a human donor with chronic lymphocytic leukemia. CDR3 sequence: CASSPIQVNYGYTF. The DNA sequence is TGTGCCAGCAGCCCAATACAGGTGAACTATGGCTACACCTTC.